The 32 T cell receptor beta chains presented below share a single source sample, sequenced in a study of cytomegalovirus exposure and HLA in healthy donors. TCRdb's copy holds only in-frame clones and misses some; the assay was immunoSEQ multiplex PCR. This sample has under 150,000 clones, with 85% to 90% found just once. Sequenced: PBMCs. These receptors all come from a young man in good health and CMV-seropositive.

CDR3 residues: CASNDRGQAYEQYF. CDR3 nucleotides: TGTGCCAGCAACGACAGGGGACAGGCCTACGAGCAGTACTTC. The chain uses TRBV5-6 and TRBJ2-7; 8 bases agree with TRBD1. With V trimmed by 6 bases and J by 2 bases, 7 bases remained unmatched. The germline gives CDR1 SGHDT, CDR2 YYEEEE. This CDR3 spans 14 amino acids.

The chain joins TRBV30 to TRBJ2-7, with D possibly matching TRBD2 (6 bases). Trimming stripped 0 bases from V and 3 bases from J, with 15 bases between. The CDR3 has 15 residues. Germline V CDR1 and CDR2: GTSNPN, SVGIG (reference sequence). The CDR3 DNA follows: TGTGCCTGGAGTGTACGGCTAGCGTTGTACTACGAGCAGTACTTC. Protein: CAWSVRLALYYEQYF.

The chain uses TRBV7-8 and TRBJ2-7, with D tentatively TRBD1 (6 bases). Trimming removed 2 bases at V and 3 bases at J, with 14 bases between. CDR3 size: 15 residues. Germline V gene lookup returns CDR1 SGHVS and CDR2 FQNEAQ. Here the CDR3 reads CASSLNARGGYEQYF. CDR3 DNA: TGTGCCAGCAGCTTAAACGCCAGAGGGGGCTACGAGCAGTACTTC.

This clone was observed a few times. CDR3 coding DNA: TGTGCCAGCTCAAGGGACAGGAGATCACCCCTCCACTTT. This translates into CASSRDRRSPLHF. This sequence joins TRBV18 and TRBJ1-6; 8 bases are shared with TRBD1. The CDR3 loop spans 13 amino acids. J gave up 10 bases and V 5 bases, and 4 bases lay outside the gene matches. Germline lookup yields CDR1 KGHSH and CDR2 LQKENI.

This clone occurred once. CDR3 sequence: CAITSGTGGVSGANVLTF. Written as DNA, the CDR3 is TGTGCCATCACCTCCGGGACAGGGGGTGTTTCTGGGGCCAACGTCCTGACTTTC. This chain links TRBV10-3 with TRBJ2-6, with TRBD1 identical over 11 bases. Germline-derived CDR1 and CDR2 are ENHRY and SYGVKD. V dropped 7 bases and J dropped 1; count of bases not matched to a gene: 9. There are 18 residues in the CDR3.

The rearrangement links TRBV5-6 to TRBJ2-1, with TRBD2 identical over 13 bases. The CDR3 runs 15 residues. V was pared by 2 bases and J by 8 bases, with 4 bases of the junction left unmatched. Germline V gene lookup returns CDR1 SGHDT and CDR2 YYEEEE. The DNA of the CDR3 is TGTGCCAGCAGCTTACCGGGACTAGCGGGGTATGAGCAGTTCTTC. Its translation is CASSLPGLAGYEQFF.

This chain uses TRBV30 with TRBJ2-7; 9 bases match TRBD1. With V trimmed by 5 bases and J by 4 bases, 9 bases remained unmatched. Germline loops: CDR1 GTSNPN, CDR2 SVGIG (reference sequence). CDR3 length equals 14 residues. The CDR3, as DNA: TGTGCCTGGGGGCCGGGACAGGGTGGATACGAGCAGTACTTC. This gives the protein CAWGPGQGGYEQYF. Full variable domain (remainder filled in from reference TRBV30 and TRBJ2-7): SQTIHQWPATLVQPVGSPLSLECTVEGTSNPNLYWYRQAAGRGLQLLFYSVGIGQISSEVPQNLSASRPQDRQFILSSKKLLLSDSGFYLCAWGPGQGGYEQYFGPGTRLTVT.

The chain uses TRBV2 and TRBJ1-2, with D tentatively TRBD1 (5 bases). The CDR3 covers 13 residues. Trimming removed 1 base at V and 8 bases at J, with 11 bases between. Germline V gives CDR1 SNHLY, CDR2 FYNNEI. This chain's CDR3 is CASSEVAGGGYTF. CDR3 nucleotides: TGTGCCAGCAGTGAAGTCGCGGGGGGAGGCTACACCTTC.

This chain joins TRBV19 and TRBJ2-2; 7 nucleotides agree with TRBD2. The length of the CDR3 is 16 residues. The J segment lost 4 bases and the V segment lost 5 bases, leaving 10 bases of the junction unmatched. The V gene's germline CDR1 is LNHDA and CDR2 SQIVND (reference sequence). The CDR3 DNA reads TGTGCCAGTAGTCCTTTGGGCGGGGGACCCACCGGGGAGCTGTTTTTT. Protein: CASSPLGGGPTGELFF.

V and J are TRBV6-6 and TRBJ1-1; D is unclear. Per the germline V gene, CDR1 is MNHNY and CDR2 is SVGAGI (reference sequence). Trimming cost V 6 bases and J 4 bases, with 15 bases left between them. The CDR3 covers 14 residues. In nucleotides, the CDR3 is TGTGCCAGCAGCCCTGGTAGTCGGGTCACTGAAGCTTTCTTT. This encodes CASSPGSRVTEAFF.

This clone was detected once. The CDR3 DNA sequence: TGTGCCAGCAGCCTGGGACAGGGGGCGGCCTACGAGCAGTACTTC. Residues: CASSLGQGAAYEQYF. This chain joins TRBV5-6 and TRBJ2-7, with 12 bases lining up with TRBD1. This CDR3 has 15 amino acids. Germline V lookup: CDR1 SGHDT, CDR2 YYEEEE. V lost 4 bases and J lost 2; bases outside the gene matches: 4.

The sample holds many counts of this clone. The V call is TRBV19, the J call TRBJ1-2, with TRBD1 identical over 7 bases. This CDR3 contains 15 residues. V trimming: 5 bases; J trimming: 3 bases; junction bases outside the gene matches: 9. CDR1 is LNHDA and CDR2 is SQIVND in the germline V gene (reference sequence). CDR3: CASSPRQGEDYGYTF. The DNA for the CDR3 is TGTGCCAGTAGTCCGCGACAGGGAGAGGACTATGGCTACACCTTC.

The genes are TRBV6-1 and TRBJ2-5; possibly TRBD2 for D (7 bases). CDR1 and CDR2 (germline): MNHNS, SASEGT. The CDR3 sequence is 15 residues long. Trimming stripped 3 bases from V and 2 bases from J, with 13 bases between. CDR3 nucleotides: TGTGCCAGCAGTGACGATGCGGGGGCGCAAGAGACCCAGTACTTC. It translates to CASSDDAGAQETQYF.

This sequence joins TRBV15 and TRBJ2-1; a possible D gene is TRBD2 (6 bases). The CDR3 runs to 13 residues. Germline CDR1 and CDR2: LNHNV and YYDKDF (reference sequence). Trimming cost V 4 bases and J 9 bases, with 13 bases left between them. CDR3 DNA: TGTGCCACCAGCAAGGAGGGAATGAGTGAGCAGTTCTTC. Residues: CATSKEGMSEQFF.

This chain connects TRBV18 to TRBJ1-2; possible D gene TRBD1, 5 bases. Germline CDR1 is KGHSH and CDR2 is LQKENI. Trimming cost V 3 bases and J 7 bases, with 18 bases left between them. The CDR3 sequence is 15 residues long. The DNA for the CDR3 is TGTGCCAGCTCACCTGCGTTGCAGGGCGGTGGTGGCTACACCTTC. Its protein product is CASSPALQGGGGYTF.

The rearrangement joins TRBV14 to TRBJ2-7; D perhaps matches TRBD2 (5 bases). Trimming cost V 4 bases and J 2 bases, with 9 bases left between them. CDR3 length: 13 amino acids. Germline V gives CDR1 SGHDN, CDR2 FVKESK. CDR3 sequence (DNA): TGTGCCAGCAGCCCACGGGGAACCTACGAGCAGTACTTC. Amino acids: CASSPRGTYEQYF.

J is TRBJ1-2 and V is TRBV19, with D possibly being TRBD1 (6 bases). Trimming pared 0 bases from V and 5 bases from J, leaving 7 bases between. The CDR3 length is 13 residues. CDR1 is LNHDA, CDR2 SQIVND, per germline (reference sequence). The DNA for the CDR3 is TGTGCCAGTAGTATAGAGGGGGCGTATGGCTACACCTTC. Encoded protein: CASSIEGAYGYTF. The complete variable domain, with remaining parts taken from reference TRBV19 and TRBJ1-2, reads DGGITQSPKYLFRKEGQNVTLSCEQNLNHDAMYWYRQDPGQGLRLIYYSQIVNDFQKGDIAEGYSVSREKKESFPLTVTSAQKNPTAFYLCASSIEGAYGYTFGSGTRLTVV.

The gene calls are TRBV25-1 and TRBJ2-7; 7 nucleotides line up with TRBD2. Germline trimming cut 7 bases from V and 4 bases from J; bases unmatched to any gene: 10. This CDR3 contains 14 residues. The germline gives CDR1 MGHDK, CDR2 SYGVNS. The CDR3: CASNRAGTVYEQYF. CDR3 nucleotides: TGTGCCAGCAATAGAGCGGGAACTGTTTACGAGCAGTACTTC.

The chain combines TRBV9 with TRBJ2-7, with D maybe TRBD1 (6 bases). Germline CDR1 and CDR2: SGDLS and YYNGEE. Between the trimmed V and J ends, which lost 2 bases and 3 bases, there was a span of 9 bases. The CDR3 is 13 amino acids. DNA for the CDR3: TGTGCCAGCAGCGTGGGACACTTCTACGAGCAGTACTTC. It specifies CASSVGHFYEQYF.

The chain couples TRBV5-4 to TRBJ2-3, with TRBD2 as a possible D gene (6 bases). Trimming took 4 bases from V and 2 from J, leaving 17 bases between them. The V gene's germline CDR1 is SGHNT and CDR2 YYREEE (reference sequence). The CDR3 covers 16 residues. CDR3 nucleotides: TGTGCCAGCAGCCCCTCCCTAGCGCGTAACACAGATACGCAGTATTTT. Translated: CASSPSLARNTDTQYF.

This clone was counted a few times. The chain couples TRBV6-6 to TRBJ1-5; D call uncertain. Trimming removed 4 bases at V and 5 bases at J, with 6 bases between. From germline, CDR1 is MNHNY and CDR2 SVGAGI (reference sequence). The CDR3 has 12 amino acids. This CDR3 reads CASSFPYQPQHF. CDR3 nucleotides: TGTGCCAGCAGTTTCCCTTATCAGCCCCAGCATTTT.

The chain has TRBV7-9 and TRBJ2-2; 7 bases map to TRBD1. Germline CDR1 reads SEHNR; CDR2 reads FQNEAQ (reference sequence). The CDR3 is made up of 18 amino acids. Unmatched junction bases numbered 19, after V lost 9 bases and J lost 3 bases. CDR3 bases: TGTGCCAGTGAAACGTGGAAGGGGGCGGGTACGGACACCGGGGAGCTGTTTTTT. It specifies CASETWKGAGTDTGELFF.

V gene TRBV7-2 combines with J gene TRBJ2-7, with 7 bases that match TRBD1. V lost 4 bases and J lost 2; bases outside the gene matches: 5. This CDR3 is built from 14 residues. Germline values: CDR1 SGHTA, CDR2 FQGNSA. The CDR3 region is CASSSGQWTYEQYF. The CDR3 nucleotides read TGTGCCAGCAGCTCGGGACAGTGGACCTACGAGCAGTACTTC. Variable domain in full (rest from reference TRBV7-2 and TRBJ2-7): GAGVSQSPSNKVTEKGKDVELRCDPISGHTALYWYRQSLGQGLEFLIYFQGNSAPDKSGLPSDRFSAERTGGSVSTLTIQRTQQEDSAVYLCASSSGQWTYEQYFGPGTRLTVT.

This clone has only a few counts. The gene calls are TRBV5-1 and TRBJ2-2; 8 nucleotides agree with TRBD1. Germline lookup yields CDR1 SGHRS and CDR2 YFSETQ. V was pared by 0 bases and J by 4 bases, with 5 bases of the junction left unmatched. This CDR3 contains 16 residues. The DNA of the CDR3 is TGCGCCAGCAGCTTGGAGCCAGGGGGCAGCACCGGGGAGCTGTTTTTT. Translating it yields CASSLEPGGSTGELFF.

The chain has TRBV18 and TRBJ1-1, with D maybe TRBD1 (6 bases). V gave up 0 bases and J gave up 4 bases, with 21 bases separating them. Germline CDR1 reads KGHSH; CDR2 reads LQKENI. The CDR3 extends over 18 amino acids. The CDR3 reads CASSPPRGRRGSGTEAFF. The DNA of the CDR3 is TGTGCCAGCTCACCACCCAGGGGTCGGCGTGGAAGTGGCACTGAAGCTTTCTTT.

This chain uses TRBV2 with TRBJ2-2; no clear D gene. This CDR3 is built from 11 residues. Germline assignment: CDR1 SNHLY and CDR2 FYNNEI. V lost 8 bases and J 5 bases, leaving 6 bases between the germline ends. In nucleotides, the CDR3 is TGTGCCAGCGACATGACCGGGGAGCTGTTTTTT. It encodes CASDMTGELFF. The full variable domain, with the rest looked up from reference TRBV2 and TRBJ2-2, is EPEVTQTPSHQVTQMGQEVILRCVPISNHLYFYWYRQILGQKVEFLVSFYNNEISEKSEIFDDQFSVERPDGSNFTLKIRSTKLEDSAMYFCASDMTGELFFGEGSRLTVL.

The chain combines TRBV6-1 with TRBJ2-5; D gene ambiguous. Trimming shortened V by 2 bases and J by 1 base, and 5 bases separated the two germline ends. The germline CDR1 and CDR2 sequences are MNHNS and SASEGT. This CDR3 comprises 13 residues. As DNA, the CDR3 is TGTGCCAGCAGTGAAATGGCCCAAGAGACCCAGTACTTC. Encoded protein: CASSEMAQETQYF.

This chain connects TRBV6-1 to TRBJ1-5; 8 bases fit TRBD1. Germline CDR1 MNHNS, CDR2 SASEGT. CDR3 length: 15 amino acids. V lost 3 bases to trimming and J lost 11 bases; unmatched junction nucleotides: 12. CDR3 bases: TGTGCCAGCAGTGACCTACAGGGGGGGCCGGGGACCCAGCATTTT. Protein: CASSDLQGGPGTQHF.

This clone was counted a single time. The rearrangement links TRBV4-2 to TRBJ1-4, with 8 bases that match TRBD1. The ends lost 7 bases at V and 4 bases at J; junction bases unmatched: 8. Germline CDR1 is LGHNA and CDR2 is YNFKEQ. The CDR3 is 15 amino acids. CDR3 bases: TGTGCCAGCAACACCGGACAGGGCCGTAATGAAAAACTGTTTTTT. Residues: CASNTGQGRNEKLFF.

The chain carries TRBV7-9 and TRBJ2-1; D uncertain. Trimming removed 4 bases from V and 5 bases from J, with 6 bases in between. The germline CDR1 and CDR2 sequences are SEHNR and FQNEAQ (reference sequence). This CDR3 contains 12 residues. DNA of the CDR3: TGTGCCAGCAGCTCCCTCGACAATGAGCAGTTCTTC. Its protein product is CASSSLDNEQFF. The variable domain in full, with the rest retrieved from reference TRBV7-9 and TRBJ2-1, is DTGVSQNPRHKITKRGQNVTFRCDPISEHNRLYWYRQTLGQGPEFLTYFQNEAQLEKSRLLSDRFSAERPKGSFSTLEIQRTEQGDSAMYLCASSSLDNEQFFGPGTRLTVL.

This clone has only one observation. The CDR3 protein is CASSAGGSGGNQPQHF. In DNA, the CDR3 is TGTGCCAGCAGCGCTGGGGGATCAGGGGGCAATCAGCCCCAGCATTTT. V is TRBV9 and J is TRBJ1-5; possibly TRBD1 for D (6 bases). This CDR3 is built from 16 residues. CDR1 and CDR2 from the germline V gene are SGDLS and YYNGEE. V shed 3 bases and J shed 2 bases, with 15 bases lying between them.

This sequence joins TRBV10-3 and TRBJ2-2; D perhaps matches TRBD2 (6 bases). CDR3 size: 16 residues. Per the germline V gene, CDR1 is ENHRY and CDR2 is SYGVKD. CDR3 protein: CANSAQLAGGVGELFF. The CDR3, as DNA: TGTGCTAACAGCGCCCAACTAGCAGGAGGGGTCGGGGAGCTGTTTTTT.